Listed below are T cell receptor beta chains from one sample, sequenced in a study of cytomegalovirus exposure and HLA in healthy donors. The assay was immunoSEQ multiplex PCR, and TCRdb's table has in-frame clones only and misses some. The sample lists 250,000 to 400,000 clones, over 75% seen once, with around 0.96% in the top ten. Sample: PBMCs. The receptors shown here come from a man between 25 and 39 years old in good health and CMV-seronegative. Each CDR3 is given with its conserved first and last residue. A D gene is named only where the DNA matches it firmly. Size is omitted from some rows. Given values are once, few, many or a class for expanded clones.

DNA	CDR3	D	size	J	V
TGTGCCAGCAGCCCCGCGACAGGGGGAACTTATGGCTACACCTTC	CASSPATGGTYGYTF	TRBD1	NA	TRBJ1-2	TRBV7-9
TGCGCCAGCAGTCTAGCGGGGCGTGAGCAGTACTTC	CASSLAGREQYF	TRBD2	NA	TRBJ2-7	TRBV10-2
TGCGCCAGCAGCCAAGAGGAGACAGGGGTTGGGGCCAACGTCCTGACTTTC	CASSQEETGVGANVLTF	TRBD1	NA	TRBJ2-6	TRBV4-3
TGTGCCAGCAGTGCCACGAGAGAGGGCGAGCAGTTCTTC	CASSATREGEQFF	NA	NA	TRBJ2-1	TRBV6-4
TGTGCCAGCTCACCACCGTTGGGACAGGTGAACACCGGGGAGCTGTTTTTT	CASSPPLGQVNTGELFF	TRBD1	NA	TRBJ2-2	TRBV18
TGTGCCAGCAAGTGGACAGGGGTGTACCAAGAGACCCAGTACTTC	CASKWTGVYQETQYF	TRBD1	NA	TRBJ2-5	TRBV2
TGTGCCAGCAGTGGGGGACTAGCGGACCTAAACTCCTACGAGCAGTACTTC	CASSGGLADLNSYEQYF	TRBD2	NA	TRBJ2-7	TRBV6-1
TGCGCCAGCAGCCAAACCGGGACAGGGGCCTACGAGCAGTACTTC	CASSQTGTGAYEQYF	TRBD1	NA	TRBJ2-7	TRBV4-3
TGTGCCAGCAGCCAGGACAGAGACTATGGCTACACCTTC	CASSQDRDYGYTF	NA	NA	TRBJ1-2	TRBV11-2
TGCAGCGTGGGAGGGGGCCTAGCGGGTCCCATTACGGATACGCAGTATTTT	CSVGGGLAGPITDTQYF	NA	NA	TRBJ2-3	TRBV29-1
TGTGCCAGCAGCAGGGAGGGTAATGAGCAGTTCTTC	CASSREGNEQFF	TRBD2	NA	TRBJ2-1	TRBV5-4
TGTGCCAGCAGTCCAACCCGGGACACAAACTACGAGCAGTACTTC	CASSPTRDTNYEQYF	NA	NA	TRBJ2-7	TRBV5-4
TGTGCCAGCAGCAATACCGGGACAGGGCTCCACGAGCAGTACTTC	CASSNTGTGLHEQYF	TRBD1	NA	TRBJ2-7	TRBV6-1
TGTGCCAGCAGTGGGGAGGGGCCTTCCTACAATGAGCAGTTCTTC	CASSGEGPSYNEQFF	TRBD2	NA	TRBJ2-1	TRBV28
TGTGCCAGCCTGTTGACAGATACAGATACGCAGTATTTT	CASLLTDTDTQYF	NA	NA	TRBJ2-3	TRBV2
TGCGCCAGCAGCTTGGAAGGAAGCCCGGGATTGAATGGCTACACCTTC	CASSLEGSPGLNGYTF	NA	few	TRBJ1-2	TRBV5-1
TGTGCCAGCAGCTTTGGGACAGGCCAAGAGACCCAGTACTTC	CASSFGTGQETQYF	TRBD1	NA	TRBJ2-5	TRBV5-4
TGTGCCAGCAGTGAAAAAACAGGGGCTGGAAACACCATATATTTT	CASSEKTGAGNTIYF	TRBD1	NA	TRBJ1-3	TRBV2
TGTGCCAGCAGCCGTAGGACTAGCGGGGCCCCGGCAGATACGCAGTATTTT	CASSRRTSGAPADTQYF	TRBD2	NA	TRBJ2-3	TRBV11-2
TGCGCCAGCAGCCAGGGCCGGGACACGTCCTACGAGCAGTACTTC	CASSQGRDTSYEQYF	NA	NA	TRBJ2-7	TRBV4-3
TGTGCCAGCAGACCCGGGACAGACTATTCACCCCTCCACTTT	CASRPGTDYSPLHF	TRBD1	few	TRBJ1-6	TRBV6-1
TGCAGCGTTTCCATTCGACAGGTCGGGGAGACCCAGTACTTC	CSVSIRQVGETQYF	NA	NA	TRBJ2-5	TRBV29-1
TGTGCCAGCTCACCCGGACAGGGGGCGAAGAACACCGGGGAGCTGTTTTTT	CASSPGQGAKNTGELFF	TRBD1	NA	TRBJ2-2	TRBV18
TGCGCCAGCAGCTTTGGGCTCACCACTGAAGCTTTCTTT	CASSFGLTTEAFF	NA	NA	TRBJ1-1	TRBV5-1
TGCGCCAGCAGCTTGGACTACTCCTACAATGAGCAGTTCTTC	CASSLDYSYNEQFF	NA	NA	TRBJ2-1	TRBV5-1
TGTGCCAGCAGTTACTCGGGAGTGAATTCACCCCTCCACTTT	CASSYSGVNSPLHF	NA	NA	TRBJ1-6	TRBV6-5
TGTGCCAGCAGCTCCGGGCGGGGAAATGAGCAGTTCTTC	CASSSGRGNEQFF	NA	NA	TRBJ2-1	TRBV11-1
TGCGCCAGCAGGAGAGGGACAGGGGGGACCTACGAGCAGTACTTC	CASRRGTGGTYEQYF	TRBD1	NA	TRBJ2-7	TRBV5-1
TGTGCCAGCAGCTTACCCCCCTCCCCGGGGATGAGCTACGAGCAGTACTTC	CASSLPPSPGMSYEQYF	NA	NA	TRBJ2-7	TRBV7-9
TGTGCCAGCAGCTTGTACGGGGGAAGCTACGAGCAGTACTTC	CASSLYGGSYEQYF	NA	NA	TRBJ2-7	TRBV7-9